This TCR beta chain appears in the sequencing data of a study of human T cells and chemical hapten exposure. Study-wide results and caveats: While controls formed fewer of them, expanded TCRs formed significantly more large CDR3 similarity clusters.

Authors' methods: Sample TCR totals centred on a median of around 96,000, ranging roughly 23,224 to 690,600. TCRdb fed the RACE reads into MiXCR, producing one record per CDR3 protein. TCRdb's processing, not the study's, gives the V and J calls here. The sample comprises roughly 180,000 distinct CDR3 sequences, roughly 15% of which are singletons, and 1.7% rests with the top ten. This clonotype was counted many times. What it binds is unknown. The time point denotes: patch test 1, 2 weeks after DPC sensitization. Stated treatment: therapeutic diphenylcyclopropenone sensitization with weekly scalp DPC. Each donor was an alopecia patient between 18 and 70 years of age who qualified for DPC. The specimen comprised whole blood, sampled in connection with sensitization to the hapten diphenylcyclopropenone (DPC). The clonotype was recovered from a woman younger than 45 with alopecia areata. Some clones in this sample may be carry-over from other donors' samples.

The CDR3 spells CASSLSGTAGELFF. The CDR3 DNA sequence: TGTGCCAGCAGCTTAAGCGGGACGGCCGGGGAGCTGTTTTTT. The chain couples TRBV7-3 to TRBJ2-2; the D gene is possibly TRBD2 (6 bases). CDR1 and CDR2 from the germline V gene are SGHTA and FQGTGA. The CDR3 sequence is 14 residues long. V lost 1 base to trimming and J lost 6 bases, with 9 bases between them.